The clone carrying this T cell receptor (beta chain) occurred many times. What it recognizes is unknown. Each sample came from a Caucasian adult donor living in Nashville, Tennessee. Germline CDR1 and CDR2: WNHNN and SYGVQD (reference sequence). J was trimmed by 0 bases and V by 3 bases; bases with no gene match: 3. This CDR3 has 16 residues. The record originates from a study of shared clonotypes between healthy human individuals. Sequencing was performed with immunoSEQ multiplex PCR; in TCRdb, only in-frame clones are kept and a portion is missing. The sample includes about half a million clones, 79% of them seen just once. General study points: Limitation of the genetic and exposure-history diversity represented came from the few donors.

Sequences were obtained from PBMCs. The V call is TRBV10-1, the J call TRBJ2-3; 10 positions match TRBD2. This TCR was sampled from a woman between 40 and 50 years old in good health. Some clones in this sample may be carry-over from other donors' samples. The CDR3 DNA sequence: TGCGCCAGCAGTGAAGCGGGAGGGCCTAGCACAGATACGCAGTATTTT. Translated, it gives CASSEAGGPSTDTQYF.